A selection of T cell receptor beta chains follows, all from one sample in a study of Ad26.COV2.S vaccination and SARS-CoV-2 variants. Assay: immunoSEQ multiplex PCR; the TCRdb copy retains only in-frame clones and omits some. The sample records 350,000 to 500,000 clones, about nine tenths being singletons. The specimen was peripheral blood, collected in a trial of Ad26.COV2.S vaccine versus placebo. These receptors were collected from a person between 18 and 65 years old who received the Ad26.COV2.S COVID-19 vaccine or a placebo. The CDR3 runs from the conserved cysteine through the conserved F or W. Clone size, where shown, is once, few, many, or a class for clones that have expanded.

TRBV28,-,TRBJ1-2,CASSTPRGRDF
TRBV2,few,TRBJ1-1,CASTGTGYSNTEAFF
TRBV10-3,once,TRBJ2-2,CAISPTSGTNTGELFF
TRBV4-1,-,TRBJ2-2,CASSPIETRNTGELFF
TRBV29-1,-,TRBJ2-7,CISRQDRREQYF
TRBV10-3,-,TRBJ2-7,CATRTDGSSYEQYF
TRBV7-3,-,TRBJ2-2,CASSPGTGSINTGELFF
TRBV7-2,-,TRBJ2-3,CASGGLGPTDTQYF
TRBV4-1,-,TRBJ2-1,CASSQGRNEQFF
TRBV7-9,once,TRBJ1-2,CASSSYEGGAGDYGYTF
TRBV29-1,-,TRBJ2-7,CSAVQDSYEQYF
TRBV19,-,TRBJ1-1,CASSAATGTTAEAFF
TRBV5-1,-,TRBJ2-1,CASSPGGDEQFF
TRBV11-2,-,TRBJ2-3,CASSLTLGGSSTDTQYF
TRBV5-6,-,TRBJ1-1,CASRTGSGPEAFF
TRBV18,-,TRBJ2-7,CASSLPDSAHFYEQYF
TRBV6-1,-,TRBJ2-1,CASSGPVGSTSHNEQFF
TRBV10-3,-,TRBJ1-2,CAIRRQGEVYGYTF
TRBV7-9,-,TRBJ1-1,CASSLAPNGNTEAFF
TRBV18,-,TRBJ1-1,CASSATENTEAFF
TRBV5-8,-,TRBJ2-7,CASSLTVGGPEEQYF
TRBV4-3,-,TRBJ2-3,CASSQEVSGDTQYF
TRBV7-9,-,TRBJ2-7,CASSLRTGGYEQYF
TRBV18,-,TRBJ2-3,CASSPKGGHTDTQYF
TRBV5-5,-,TRBJ2-7,CASSLGDSGRVYEQYF
TRBV7-8,-,TRBJ2-7,CASSLVRDTFSYEQYF
TRBV29-1,-,TRBJ2-2,CSVAGLAGGPGGELFF
TRBV5-8,-,TRBJ1-5,CASSSTLGLAQPQHF
TRBV7-8,once,TRBJ2-3,CASRLAGASTDTQYF
TRBV2,-,TRBJ2-7,CASRSGEGSYEQYF
TRBV10-1,-,TRBJ2-5,CASSEASGGQETQYF
TRBV7-9,-,TRBJ2-7,CASSLTLASLYEQYF
TRBV5-4,-,TRBJ1-6,CASSLGARDSPLHF
TRBV6-2/TRBV6-3,-,TRBJ2-4,CASSPGTGAWNIQYF
TRBV18,-,TRBJ2-7,CASSPQGSYEQYF
TRBV19,-,TRBJ2-7,CASSIGTANYEQYF
TRBV9,many,TRBJ2-1,CASSAGTLGHNEQFF
TRBV5-4,-,TRBJ2-7,CASSFDYEQYF
TRBV28,-,TRBJ2-3,CASSSPPLTDTQYF
TRBV3-1/TRBV3-2,-,TRBJ1-6,CASSHQSAEPLHF
TRBV4-3,-,TRBJ2-5,CASSQGQTGQETQYF
TRBV7-9,-,TRBJ2-1,CASSLDTYNEQFF
TRBV12-3/TRBV12-4,-,TRBJ1-4,CASTPAANEKLFF
TRBV11-2,-,TRBJ2-1,CASSQWTGLQFF
TRBV2,-,TRBJ2-3,CASSAGTESFIRAPDTQYF
TRBV29-1,-,TRBJ2-7,CSATDSDYEQYF
TRBV10-2,-,TRBJ2-5,CASSEASGAQETQYF
TRBV28,-,TRBJ2-2,CASRLDIRNTGELFF
TRBV12-3/TRBV12-4,-,TRBJ1-5,CASTKGWGQPQHF
TRBV12-5,-,TRBJ1-1,CASGLVVDTASQAFF
TRBV11-2,-,TRBJ2-2,CASSLVVRELFF
TRBV19,-,TRBJ1-2,CASRVGGPNYGYTF
TRBV28,-,TRBJ1-2,CASSPTGSHYGYTF
TRBV4-2,-,TRBJ2-2,CASSQDLGRSRANTGELFF